This TCR beta chain was sequenced for a study of control samples from healthy donors and cancer patients (dated by TCRdb to between 2020 and 2021). To prepare the library, the immunoSEQ multiplex PCR assay was applied. In TCRdb, the immuneACCESS table is reduced to in-frame sequences with V and J assigned. These tables do not hold every clone; where another copy was compared, an unresolved V gene accounts for under half, and the others remain unexplained. This sample has some 410,000 clones in its table, and around nine tenths of those were observed once. The ten biggest clones cover over 5.5% of the sample. V and J are truncated by 1 base and 4 bases respectively, leaving an intervening sequence of 7 bases. Inclusive of the bounding cysteine and phenylalanine, the CDR3 is 13 residues long. CDR3 DNA only is kept here, 39 bases in frame from base 1. The CDR1 and CDR2 encoded by the germline V gene (reference sequence) are SEHNR and FQNEAQ.

Points on this clone: Its antigen has not been determined. No base quality information exists; no much larger clone differs at one position. Additional DNA sequences in this sample encode the identical CDR3.

The receptor was isolated from a man in his forties with head and neck cancer. The specimen was PBMCs. The chain is made from TRBV7-9 and TRBJ1-1; the D gene identity is not certain. The CDR3 protein sequence reads: CASSLGGGTEAFF. The base sequence is TGTGCCAGCAGCTTAGGGGGAGGCACTGAAGCTTTCTTT.